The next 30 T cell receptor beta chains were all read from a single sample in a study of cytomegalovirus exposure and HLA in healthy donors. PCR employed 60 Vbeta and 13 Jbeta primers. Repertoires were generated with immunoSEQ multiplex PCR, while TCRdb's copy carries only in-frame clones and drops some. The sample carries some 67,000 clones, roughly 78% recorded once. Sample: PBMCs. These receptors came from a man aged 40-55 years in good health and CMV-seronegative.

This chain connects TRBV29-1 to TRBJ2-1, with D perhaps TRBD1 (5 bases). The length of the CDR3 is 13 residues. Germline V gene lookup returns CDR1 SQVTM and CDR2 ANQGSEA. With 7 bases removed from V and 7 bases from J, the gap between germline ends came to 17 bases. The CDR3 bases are TGCAGCGGCGTGGGCCGAGCAGGGAATGAGCAGTTCTTC. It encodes CSGVGRAGNEQFF.

CDR3 coding DNA: TGTGCCAGCATCCGAGACAGGGATGAAAAACTGTTTTTT. This codes for CASIRDRDEKLFF. J is TRBJ1-4 and V is TRBV2; 7 nucleotides match TRBD1. Germline V CDR1 and CDR2: SNHLY, FYNNEI. Germline trimming cut 7 bases from V and 6 bases from J; bases unmatched to any gene: 5. CDR3 length: 13 residues.

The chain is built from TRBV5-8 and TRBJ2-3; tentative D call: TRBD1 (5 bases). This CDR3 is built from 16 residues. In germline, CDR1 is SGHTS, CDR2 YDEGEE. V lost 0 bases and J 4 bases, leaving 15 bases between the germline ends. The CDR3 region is CASSLGQTRPSDTQYF. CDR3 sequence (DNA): TGTGCCAGCAGCTTGGGACAGACGAGGCCCTCAGATACGCAGTATTTT.

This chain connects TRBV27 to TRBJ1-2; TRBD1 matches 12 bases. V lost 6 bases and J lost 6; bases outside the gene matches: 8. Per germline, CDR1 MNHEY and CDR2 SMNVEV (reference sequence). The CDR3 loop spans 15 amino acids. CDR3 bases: TGTGCCAGCAGCTTAGGGACAGGGGGCTTTGATGGCTACACCTTC. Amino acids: CASSLGTGGFDGYTF.

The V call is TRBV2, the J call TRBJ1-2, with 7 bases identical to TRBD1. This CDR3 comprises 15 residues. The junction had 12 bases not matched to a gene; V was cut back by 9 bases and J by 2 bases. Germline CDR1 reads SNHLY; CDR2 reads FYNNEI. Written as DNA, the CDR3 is TGTGCCAGGGGTGGCGGAGGACAGGCCAACTATGGCTACACCTTC. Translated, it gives CARGGGGQANYGYTF.

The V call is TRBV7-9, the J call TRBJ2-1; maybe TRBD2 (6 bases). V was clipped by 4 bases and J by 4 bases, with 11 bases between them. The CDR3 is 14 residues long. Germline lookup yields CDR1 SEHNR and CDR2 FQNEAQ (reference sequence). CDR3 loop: CASSSSTSYNEQFF. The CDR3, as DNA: TGTGCCAGCAGCTCCTCGACTAGTTACAATGAGCAGTTCTTC.

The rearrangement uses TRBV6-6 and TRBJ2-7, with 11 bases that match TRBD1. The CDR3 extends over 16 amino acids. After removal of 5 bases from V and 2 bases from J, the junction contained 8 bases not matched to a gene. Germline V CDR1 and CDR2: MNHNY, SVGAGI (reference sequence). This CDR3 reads CASSQPPGQGAYEQYF. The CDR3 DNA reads TGTGCCAGCAGTCAGCCCCCGGGACAGGGGGCCTACGAGCAGTACTTC.

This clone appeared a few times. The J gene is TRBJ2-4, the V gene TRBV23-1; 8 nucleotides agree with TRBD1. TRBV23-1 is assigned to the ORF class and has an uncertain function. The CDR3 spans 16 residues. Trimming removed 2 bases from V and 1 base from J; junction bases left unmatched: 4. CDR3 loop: CASSQRQGRAKNIQYF. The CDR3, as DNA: TGCGCCAGCAGTCAAAGACAGGGGAGGGCCAAAAACATTCAGTACTTC.

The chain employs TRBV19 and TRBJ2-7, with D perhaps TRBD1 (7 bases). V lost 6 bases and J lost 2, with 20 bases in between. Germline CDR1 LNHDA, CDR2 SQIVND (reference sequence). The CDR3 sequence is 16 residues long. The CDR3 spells CASSPMGGTVPYEQYF. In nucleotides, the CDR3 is TGTGCCAGTAGCCCCATGGGCGGGACAGTGCCCTACGAGCAGTACTTC.

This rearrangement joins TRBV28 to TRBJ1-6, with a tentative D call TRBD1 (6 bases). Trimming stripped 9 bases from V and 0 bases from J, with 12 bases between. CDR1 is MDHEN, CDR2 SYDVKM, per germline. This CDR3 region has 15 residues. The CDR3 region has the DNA TGTGCCAGTAGACAGGCGAGCTCCTATAATTCACCCCTCCACTTT. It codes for CASRQASSYNSPLHF. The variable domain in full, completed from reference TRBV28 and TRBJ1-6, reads DVKVTQSSRYLVKRTGEKVFLECVQDMDHENMFWYRQDPGLGLRLIYFSYDVKMKEKGDIPEGYSVSREKKERFSLILESASTNQTSMYLCASRQASSYNSPLHFGNGTRLTVT.

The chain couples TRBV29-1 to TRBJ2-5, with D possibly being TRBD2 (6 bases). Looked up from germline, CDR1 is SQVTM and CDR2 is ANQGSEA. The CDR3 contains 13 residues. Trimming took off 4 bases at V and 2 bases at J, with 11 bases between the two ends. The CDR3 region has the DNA TGCAGCGTTGGGGAGGTCAGTCAAGAGACCCAGTACTTC. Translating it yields CSVGEVSQETQYF.

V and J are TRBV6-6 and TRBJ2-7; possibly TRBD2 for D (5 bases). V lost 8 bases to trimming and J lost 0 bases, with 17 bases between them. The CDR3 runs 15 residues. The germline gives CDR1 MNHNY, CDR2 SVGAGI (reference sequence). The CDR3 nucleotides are TGTGCCAGCCGCCCCACGGAGGCGAGCTCCTACGAGCAGTACTTC. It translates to CASRPTEASSYEQYF.

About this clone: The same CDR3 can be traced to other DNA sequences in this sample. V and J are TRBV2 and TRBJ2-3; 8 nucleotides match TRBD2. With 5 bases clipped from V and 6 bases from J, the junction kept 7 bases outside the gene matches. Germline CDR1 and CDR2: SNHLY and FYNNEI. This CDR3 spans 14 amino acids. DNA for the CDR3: TGTGCCAGCAGTCCACTCCGGGGGGGGGATACGCAGTATTTT. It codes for CASSPLRGGDTQYF. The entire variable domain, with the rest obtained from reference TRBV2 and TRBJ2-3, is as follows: EPEVTQTPSHQVTQMGQEVILRCVPISNHLYFYWYRQILGQKVEFLVSFYNNEISEKSEIFDDQFSVERPDGSNFTLKIRSTKLEDSAMYFCASSPLRGGDTQYFGPGTRLTVL.

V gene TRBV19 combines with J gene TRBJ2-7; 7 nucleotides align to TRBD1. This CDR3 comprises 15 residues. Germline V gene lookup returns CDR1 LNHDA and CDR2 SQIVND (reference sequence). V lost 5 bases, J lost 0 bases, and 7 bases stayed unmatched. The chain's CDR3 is CASSPRTGSSYEQYF. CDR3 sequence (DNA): TGTGCCAGTAGTCCTCGGACAGGATCCTCCTACGAGCAGTACTTC.

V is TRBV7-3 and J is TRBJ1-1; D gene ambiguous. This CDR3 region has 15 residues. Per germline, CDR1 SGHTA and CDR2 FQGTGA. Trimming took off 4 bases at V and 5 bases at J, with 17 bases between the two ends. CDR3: CASSSGGRVGTEAFF. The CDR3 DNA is TGTGCCAGCAGCTCCGGCGGGAGGGTAGGGACTGAAGCTTTCTTT. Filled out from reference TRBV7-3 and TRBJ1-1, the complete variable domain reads GAGVSQTPSNKVTEKGKYVELRCDPISGHTALYWYRQSLGQGPEFLIYFQGTGAADDSGLPNDRFFAVRPEGSVSTLKIQRTERGDSAVYLCASSSGGRVGTEAFFGQGTRLTVV.

This CDR3 reads CASSVDVGGNNEQFF. Here the CDR3 DNA reads TGCGCCAGCAGCGTGGACGTTGGGGGGAACAATGAGCAGTTCTTC. This sequence joins TRBV5-1 and TRBJ2-1; D is perhaps TRBD2 (6 bases). The V end lost 4 bases, the J end lost 5 bases, and 16 bases lay between the germline ends. Germline V gene data show CDR1 as SGHRS and CDR2 as YFSETQ. This CDR3 comprises 15 residues.

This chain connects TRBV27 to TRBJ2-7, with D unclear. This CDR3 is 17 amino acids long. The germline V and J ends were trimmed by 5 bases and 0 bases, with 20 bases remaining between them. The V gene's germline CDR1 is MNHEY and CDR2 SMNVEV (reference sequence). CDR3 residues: CASSPYSSDVFSYEQYF. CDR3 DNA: TGTGCCAGCAGTCCTTACAGTAGTGATGTGTTCTCCTACGAGCAGTACTTC.

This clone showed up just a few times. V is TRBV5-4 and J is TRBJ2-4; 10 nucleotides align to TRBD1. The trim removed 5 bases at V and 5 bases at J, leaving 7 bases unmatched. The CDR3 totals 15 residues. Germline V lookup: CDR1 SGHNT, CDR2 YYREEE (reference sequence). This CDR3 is CASRHAGTGENIQYF. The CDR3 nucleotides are TGTGCCAGCAGACACGCCGGGACAGGGGAAAACATTCAGTACTTC.

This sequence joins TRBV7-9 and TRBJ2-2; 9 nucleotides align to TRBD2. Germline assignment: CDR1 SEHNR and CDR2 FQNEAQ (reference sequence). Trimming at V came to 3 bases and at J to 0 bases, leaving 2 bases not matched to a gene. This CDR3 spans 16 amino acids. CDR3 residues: CASSLTSGPNTGELFF. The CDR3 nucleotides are TGTGCCAGCAGCTTGACTAGCGGACCGAACACCGGGGAGCTGTTTTTT.

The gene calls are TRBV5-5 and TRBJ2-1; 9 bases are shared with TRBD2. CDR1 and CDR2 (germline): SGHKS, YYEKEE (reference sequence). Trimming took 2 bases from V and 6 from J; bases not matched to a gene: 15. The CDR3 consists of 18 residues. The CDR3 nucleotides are TGTGCCAGCAGCTTCTCCGGGGGCGGGGGGGCCGTAGGCAATGAGCAGTTCTTC. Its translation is CASSFSGGGGAVGNEQFF.

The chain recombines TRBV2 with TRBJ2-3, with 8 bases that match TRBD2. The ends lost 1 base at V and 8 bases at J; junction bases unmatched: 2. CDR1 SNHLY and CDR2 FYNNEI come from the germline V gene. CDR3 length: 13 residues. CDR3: CASSEGTSLTQYF. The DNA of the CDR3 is TGTGCCAGCAGTGAAGGGACTAGCCTTACGCAGTATTTT.

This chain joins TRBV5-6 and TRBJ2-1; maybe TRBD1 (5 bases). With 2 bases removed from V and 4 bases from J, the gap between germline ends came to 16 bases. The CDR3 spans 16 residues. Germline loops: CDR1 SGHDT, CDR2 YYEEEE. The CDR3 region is CASSFLSAGKYNEQFF. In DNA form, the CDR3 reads TGTGCCAGCAGCTTCCTTTCGGCAGGGAAGTACAATGAGCAGTTCTTC. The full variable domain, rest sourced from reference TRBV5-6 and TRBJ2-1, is DAGVTQSPTHLIKTRGQQVTLRCSPKSGHDTVSWYQQALGQGPQFIFQYYEEEERQRGNFPDRFSGHQFPNYSSELNVNALLLGDSALYLCASSFLSAGKYNEQFFGPGTRLTVL.

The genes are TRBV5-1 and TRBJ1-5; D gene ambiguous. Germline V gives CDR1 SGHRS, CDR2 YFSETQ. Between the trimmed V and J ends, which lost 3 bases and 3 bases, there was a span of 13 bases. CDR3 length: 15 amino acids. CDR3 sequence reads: CASSSSGNNNQPQHF. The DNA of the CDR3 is TGCGCCAGCAGCTCATCGGGGAATAACAATCAGCCCCAGCATTTT.

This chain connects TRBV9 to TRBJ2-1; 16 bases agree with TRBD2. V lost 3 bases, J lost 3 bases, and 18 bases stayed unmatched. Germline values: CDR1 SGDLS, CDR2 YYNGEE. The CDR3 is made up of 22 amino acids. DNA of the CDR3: TGTGCCAGCAGCGGCATTCGTGGGGGGACTAGCGGGGGGGTCTTTATCTACAATGAGCAGTTCTTC. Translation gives CASSGIRGGTSGGVFIYNEQFF.

The CDR3 region has the DNA TGTGCCAGCAGCCAAGATGTGAGGGCCAAAAACATTCAGTACTTC. Translation gives CASSQDVRAKNIQYF. V usage is TRBV14 and J usage is TRBJ2-4, with no clear D. Trimming removed 0 bases from V and 1 base from J, with 7 bases in between. The CDR3 loop spans 15 amino acids. CDR1 and CDR2 (germline): SGHDN, FVKESK.

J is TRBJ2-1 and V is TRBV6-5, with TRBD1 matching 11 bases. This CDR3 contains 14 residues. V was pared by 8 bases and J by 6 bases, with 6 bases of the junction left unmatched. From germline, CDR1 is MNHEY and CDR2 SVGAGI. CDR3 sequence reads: CASVTGTGGNEQFF. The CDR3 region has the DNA TGTGCCAGCGTGACCGGGACAGGGGGCAATGAGCAGTTCTTC.

DNA of the CDR3: TGTGCCAGTAGTCCCCTCGGGCACAGGGGAGGCGGCAATGAGCAGTTCTTC. Translating it yields CASSPLGHRGGGNEQFF. This chain joins TRBV19 and TRBJ2-1, with a tentative D call TRBD1 (7 bases). Germline V gene sequence: CDR1 LNHDA, CDR2 SQIVND (reference sequence). V lost 5 bases to trimming and J lost 6 bases, with 23 bases between them. The CDR3 has 17 residues.

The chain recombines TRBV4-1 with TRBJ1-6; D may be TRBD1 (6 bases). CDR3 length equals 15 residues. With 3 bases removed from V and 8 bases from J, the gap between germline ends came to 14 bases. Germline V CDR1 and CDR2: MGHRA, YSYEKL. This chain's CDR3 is CASSQMDSGDSPLHF. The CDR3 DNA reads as TGCGCCAGCAGCCAGATGGACAGCGGAGATTCACCCCTCCACTTT.

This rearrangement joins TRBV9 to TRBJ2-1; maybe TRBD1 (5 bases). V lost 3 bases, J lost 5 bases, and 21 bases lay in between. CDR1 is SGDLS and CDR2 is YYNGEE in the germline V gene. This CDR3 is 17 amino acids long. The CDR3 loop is CASSAAMGLLTNNEQFF. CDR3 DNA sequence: TGTGCCAGCAGCGCTGCGATGGGGCTACTTACTAACAATGAGCAGTTCTTC.

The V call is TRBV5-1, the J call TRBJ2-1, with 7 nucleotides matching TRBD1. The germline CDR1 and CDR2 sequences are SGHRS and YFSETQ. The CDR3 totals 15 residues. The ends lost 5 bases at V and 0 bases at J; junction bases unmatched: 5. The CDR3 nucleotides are TGCGCCAGCAGTCAGGGGGACCGCTCCTACAATGAGCAGTTCTTC. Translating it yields CASSQGDRSYNEQFF.